These 10 T cell receptor beta chains were sequenced from one sample in a study of T-cell memory formation after mild COVID-19. In TCRdb, the 5' RACE reads were re-called with MiXCR into one record per CDR3 protein. The sample holds some 150,000 distinct CDR3 sequences, 11% to 15% seen once. Sequenced input: PBMCs or a T cell subset sorted from them (not recorded which). These receptors all stem from an adult woman who had mild COVID-19 (a few samples of this study predate the infection). Cell type and time point are not known.

This chain uses TRBV24-1 with TRBJ2-2, with a weak D call TRBD2 (5 bases). The V end lost 5 bases, the J end lost 5 bases, and 17 bases lay between the germline ends. Per germline, CDR1 KGHDR and CDR2 SFDVKD. The CDR3 sequence is 16 residues long. CDR3 sequence: CATSGFEGVGTGELFF. The CDR3 DNA is TGTGCCACCAGTGGATTCGAGGGAGTAGGGACCGGGGAGCTGTTTTTT.

This clonotype was counted only a few times. The chain couples TRBV5-4 to TRBJ2-7; 9 bases match TRBD1. The CDR3 has 13 amino acids. Germline values: CDR1 SGHNT, CDR2 YYREEE (reference sequence). Trimming at V came to 4 bases and at J to 5 bases, leaving 4 bases not matched to a gene. The chain's CDR3 is CASSLRDRDEQYF. CDR3 DNA sequence: TGTGCCAGCAGCCTCCGGGACAGGGACGAGCAGTACTTC.

This clonotype was seen ten or more times. The V gene is TRBV4-3, the J gene TRBJ1-2; 8 bases agree with TRBD1. Germline CDR1 LGHNA, CDR2 YSLEER. V lost 2 bases, J lost 5 bases, and 7 bases stayed unmatched. The CDR3 loop spans 15 amino acids. The chain's CDR3 is CASSQSDRVWYGYTF. The CDR3 nucleotides are TGCGCCAGCAGCCAATCGGACAGGGTCTGGTATGGCTACACCTTC.

There are a few counts of this clonotype. The junction does not match germline at one end; this may be a read error. The chain joins TRBV7-7 to TRBJ2-2; D ambiguous. Per germline, CDR1 SSHAT and CDR2 FNYEAQ (reference sequence). The length of the CDR3 is 15 residues. CDR3 in DNA: TGTGCTAGCAGCCCCACTGACTGGAACACCGGGGAGCTGTTTTTT. Translating gives CASSPTDWNTGELFF.

The gene calls are TRBV24-1 and TRBJ2-1, with 12 positions matching TRBD2. The CDR3 is made up of 14 amino acids. The germline CDR1 and CDR2 sequences are KGHDR and SFDVKD. V trimming: 3 bases; J trimming: 9 bases; junction bases outside the gene matches: 2. The CDR3 loop reads CATSDRGLAGEQFF. The CDR3 DNA is TGTGCCACCAGTGATCGGGGACTAGCGGGTGAGCAGTTCTTC.

J is TRBJ2-2 and V is TRBV29-1; possibly TRBD1 for D (6 bases). Per the germline V gene, CDR1 is SQVTM and CDR2 is ANQGSEA. There are 15 residues in the CDR3. V lost 4 bases and J lost 1, with 13 bases in between. Here the CDR3 reads CSVVVPGQNTGELFF. CDR3 DNA: TGCAGCGTTGTTGTTCCGGGACAGAACACCGGGGAGCTGTTTTTT.

The table lists this clonotype with a few counts. The chain has TRBV2 and TRBJ2-7; D possibly matches TRBD1 or TRBD2 (5 bases each). The CDR3 is 14 residues long. The ends were cut back, 1 base at V and 0 bases at J, with 7 bases in the middle. CDR1 and CDR2 from the germline V gene are SNHLY and FYNNEI. The CDR3 sequence is CASSEGDLSYEQYF. The DNA for the CDR3 is TGTGCCAGCAGTGAAGGGGACCTCTCCTACGAGCAGTACTTC.

This clonotype was observed many times. The J gene is TRBJ2-7, the V gene TRBV7-9, with TRBD1 as a possible D gene (5 bases). Trimming took 5 bases from V and 2 from J, leaving 10 bases between them. Germline V lookup: CDR1 SEHNR, CDR2 FQNEAQ (reference sequence). The CDR3 length is 13 residues. CDR3 amino acids: CASSQQTAYEQYF. In nucleotides, the CDR3 is TGTGCCAGCAGCCAACAGACAGCCTACGAGCAGTACTTC.

CDR3 bases: TGTGCCAGTAGTAAACCGGGAATACGAAATGGCTACACCTTC. It codes for CASSKPGIRNGYTF. The V and J genes are TRBV19 and TRBJ1-2, with D uncertain. V was pared by 4 bases and J by 6 bases, with 15 bases between. Germline V CDR1 and CDR2: LNHDA, SQIVND (reference sequence). The CDR3 runs 14 residues.

This clonotype was picked up a small number of times. V is TRBV4-1 and J is TRBJ2-7, with a possible D match to TRBD2 (5 bases). This CDR3 is built from 16 residues. The V gene's germline CDR1 is MGHRA and CDR2 YSYEKL. Trimming took 1 base from V and 2 from J, leaving 15 bases between them. CDR3 DNA: TGCGCCAGCAGCCAAGGAGTCCCGGGGTCCCCCTACGAGCAGTACTTC. Its protein product is CASSQGVPGSPYEQYF.